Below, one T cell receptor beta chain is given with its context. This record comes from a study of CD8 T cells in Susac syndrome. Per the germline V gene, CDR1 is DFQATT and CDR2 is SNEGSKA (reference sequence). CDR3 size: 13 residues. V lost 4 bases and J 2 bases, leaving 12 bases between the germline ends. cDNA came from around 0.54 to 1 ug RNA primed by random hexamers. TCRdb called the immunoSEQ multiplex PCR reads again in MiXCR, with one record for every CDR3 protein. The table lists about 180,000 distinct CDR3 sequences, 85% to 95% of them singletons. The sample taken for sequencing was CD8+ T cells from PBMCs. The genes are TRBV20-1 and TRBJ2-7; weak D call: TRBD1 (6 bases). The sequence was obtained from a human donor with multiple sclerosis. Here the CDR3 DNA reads TGCAGTGCTACGCAGGGGCCTACCTACGAGCAGTACTTC. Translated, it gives CSATQGPTYEQYF.